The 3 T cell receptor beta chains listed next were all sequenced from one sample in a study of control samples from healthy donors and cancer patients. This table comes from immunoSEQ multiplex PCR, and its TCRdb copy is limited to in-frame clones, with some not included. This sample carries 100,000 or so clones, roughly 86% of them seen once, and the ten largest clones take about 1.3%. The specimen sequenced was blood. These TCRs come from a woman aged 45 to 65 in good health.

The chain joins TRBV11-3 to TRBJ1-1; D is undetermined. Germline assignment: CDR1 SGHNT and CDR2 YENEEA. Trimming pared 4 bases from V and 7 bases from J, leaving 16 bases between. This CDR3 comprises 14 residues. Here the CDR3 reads CASSSQWGAFEAFF. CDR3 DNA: TGTGCCAGCAGCTCACAATGGGGAGCCTTTGAAGCTTTCTTT.

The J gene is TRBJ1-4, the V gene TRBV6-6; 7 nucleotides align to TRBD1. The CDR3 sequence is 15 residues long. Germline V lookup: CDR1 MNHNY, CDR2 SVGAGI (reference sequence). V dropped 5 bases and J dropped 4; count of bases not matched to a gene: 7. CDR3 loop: CASSATGNRNEKLFF. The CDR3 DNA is TGTGCCAGCAGTGCGACAGGGAATCGTAATGAAAAACTGTTTTTT.

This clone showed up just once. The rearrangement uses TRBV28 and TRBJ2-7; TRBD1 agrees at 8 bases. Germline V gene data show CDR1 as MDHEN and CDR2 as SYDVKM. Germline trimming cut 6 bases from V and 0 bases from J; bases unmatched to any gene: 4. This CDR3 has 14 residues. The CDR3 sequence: CASRLTGASYEQYF. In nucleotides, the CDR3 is TGTGCCAGCAGGTTGACAGGGGCCTCCTACGAGCAGTACTTC.